The rows below give T cell receptor beta chains drawn from one sample of a study of shared clonotypes between healthy human individuals. Profiled with immunoSEQ multiplex PCR; TCRdb holds only in-frame clones, not every one. Here the sample spans over a million clones, approximately 80% being singletons. The sample comprised memory CD4+ T cells from PBMCs. These receptors were collected from a man aged 18 to 30 in good health. Some clones in this sample may be carry-over from other donors' samples. Each CDR3 is given with its conserved first and last residue. D genes are given only for firm matches. Clone size, where shown, is once, few, many, or a class for clones that have expanded.

>TRBV7-9|.|once|TRBJ2-2
CASSLVAGTGELFF
TGTGCCAGCAGCTTAGTTGCCGGCACCGGGGAGCTGTTTTTT
>TRBV9|.|.|TRBJ1-1
CASSVDGRMNTEAFF
TGTGCCAGCAGCGTAGATGGACGGATGAACACTGAAGCTTTCTTT
>TRBV7-2|TRBD2|.|TRBJ2-5
CASSRSGIQETQYF
TGTGCCAGCAGCCGTAGCGGGATCCAAGAGACCCAGTACTTC
>TRBV4-3|.|.|TRBJ2-5
CASSLNAQRETQYF
TGCGCCAGCAGCCTCAACGCACAGCGAGAGACCCAGTACTTC
>TRBV2|.|.|TRBJ1-5
CASSEVTTNQPQHF
TGTGCCAGCAGTGAAGTCACGACCAATCAGCCCCAGCATTTT
>TRBV4-1|.|many|TRBJ2-7
CASSQDQRLMGSEQYF
TGCGCCAGCAGCCAAGATCAGCGCCTAATGGGGTCCGAGCAGTACTTC
>TRBV2|TRBD1|.|TRBJ2-3
CASSRDRANSDTQYF
TGTGCCAGCAGCCGGGACAGAGCCAACTCAGATACGCAGTATTTT
>TRBV7-2|TRBD2|.|TRBJ2-1
CASSLGGRAYNEQFF
TGTGCCAGCAGCTTGGGCGGGAGGGCCTACAATGAGCAGTTCTTC
>TRBV7-2|.|.|TRBJ2-6
CASRFDRSSGANVLTF
TGTGCCAGCAGATTTGACAGAAGCTCTGGGGCCAACGTCCTGACTTTC
>TRBV19|.|.|TRBJ1-1
CASSIQRNTEAFF
TGTGCCAGTAGTATTCAGAGGAACACTGAAGCTTTCTTT
>TRBV18|.|.|TRBJ1-5
CASSADLNQPQHF
TGTGCCAGCTCAGCGGATCTTAATCAGCCCCAGCATTTT
>TRBV29-1|.|.|TRBJ2-7
CSVAQGYYEQYF
TGCAGCGTTGCACAGGGATACTACGAGCAGTACTTC
>TRBV10-3|.|.|TRBJ1-1
CAISESTSILEAFF
TGTGCCATCAGTGAGTCGACGAGTATCCTTGAAGCTTTCTTT
>TRBV7-9|.|once|TRBJ1-2
CASSPGESAGGYTF
TGTGCCAGCAGCCCCGGAGAATCGGCTGGTGGCTACACCTTC
>TRBV27|TRBD1|.|TRBJ1-5
CASSLFNRGGNQPQHF
TGTGCCAGCAGTTTATTTAACAGGGGGGGCAATCAGCCCCAGCATTTT
>TRBV2|TRBD1|.|TRBJ1-3
CASSEFGGTVTGNTIYF
TGTGCCAGCAGTGAGTTCGGTGGGACAGTTACTGGAAACACCATATATTTT
>TRBV7-9|.|.|TRBJ1-4
CASSPRGSDRPNEKLFF
TGTGCCAGCAGCCCAAGGGGATCCGACAGACCGAATGAAAAACTGTTTTTT
>TRBV29-1|.|.|TRBJ1-2
CSVGHYGYTF
TGCAGCGTTGGCCACTATGGCTACACCTTC
>TRBV19|.|few|TRBJ2-7
CASSIDSQQNYEQYF
TGTGCCAGTAGTATAGATTCGCAACAGAACTACGAGCAGTACTTC
>TRBV16|.|.|TRBJ2-1
CASSLGGVPFF
TGTGCCAGCAGCCTTGGGGGAGTGCCGTTCTTC
>TRBV6-1|.|.|TRBJ2-3
CASSDRGSSRADTQYF
TGTGCCAGCAGTGACAGGGGTAGTAGTAGGGCAGATACGCAGTATTTT
>TRBV27|TRBD1|.|TRBJ2-1
CASSYSGTGVNEQFF
TGTGCCAGCAGTTACTCGGGGACAGGGGTCAATGAGCAGTTCTTC
>TRBV25-1|TRBD1|.|TRBJ1-5
CASRPAGTGDSNQPQHF
TGTGCCAGCAGACCCGCAGGGACAGGGGATAGCAATCAGCCCCAGCATTTT
>TRBV5-1|TRBD2|.|TRBJ2-7
CASSVLAGGPYEQYF
TGCGCCAGCAGCGTACTGGCGGGAGGTCCCTACGAGCAGTACTTC
>TRBV7-6|.|.|TRBJ2-3
CASSLVRRRGLTDTQYF
TGTGCCAGCAGCTTGGTGCGCCGAAGAGGGCTCACAGATACGCAGTATTTT
>TRBV7-9|.|.|TRBJ2-1
CASSLGLVGQFF
TGTGCCAGCAGCTTAGGACTAGTTGGGCAGTTCTTC
>TRBV7-9|.|.|TRBJ2-3
CASSHPRTDTQYF
TGTGCCAGCAGCCACCCCCGGACAGATACGCAGTATTTT
>TRBV19|.|.|TRBJ2-7
CASSTRGEQYF
TGTGCCAGTAGTACCCGTGGCGAGCAGTACTTC
>TRBV30|TRBD2|.|TRBJ2-4
CAWSEVAGGWNIQYF
TGTGCCTGGAGTGAGGTAGCGGGGGGGTGGAACATTCAGTACTTC
>TRBV6-5|TRBD2|.|TRBJ2-7
CASSYRLAGEYEQYF
TGTGCCAGCAGTTACCGTCTAGCGGGAGAGTACGAGCAGTACTTC